These 14 T cell receptor beta chains originate from one sample sequenced in a study of T-cell reconstitution after alpha-beta-depleted transplantation in children. TCRbeta library preparation incorporated unique molecular identifiers. TCRdb redid the calling of the PCR reads with MiXCR, one entry per CDR3 protein. The data contain some 200,000 distinct CDR3 sequences, about 11% of them singletons. Material: PBMCs, obtained before TCRalphabeta/CD19-depleted stem cell transplant. Receptor source: a child less than two years old with acute myeloid leukemia, due to receive a stem cell transplant.

This clonotype occurred many times. The chain joins TRBV18 to TRBJ1-6; D remains ambiguous. The CDR3 length is 14 residues. In germline, CDR1 is KGHSH, CDR2 LQKENI. Trimming took 2 bases from V and 9 from J, leaving 11 bases between them. Here the CDR3 DNA reads TGTGCCAGCTCACCAAAACTCGATGCTTCACCCCTCCACTTT. Translated: CASSPKLDASPLHF.

This clonotype has ten or more counts. This chain uses TRBV19 with TRBJ2-1; maybe TRBD1 (6 bases). Germline loops: CDR1 LNHDA, CDR2 SQIVND (reference sequence). The V end was cut by 6 bases, the J end by 1 base, with 16 bases between. The CDR3 spans 16 residues. The CDR3: CASSQDSGASYNEQFF. The CDR3 region has the DNA TGTGCCAGTAGCCAGGACTCAGGGGCTTCCTACAATGAGCAGTTCTTC.

This clonotype was counted at least ten times. The chain links TRBV6-1 to TRBJ1-2; no reliable D call. V shed 8 bases and J shed 4 bases, with 14 bases lying between them. The CDR3 sequence is 13 residues long. Germline values: CDR1 MNHNS, CDR2 SASEGT. CDR3 sequence reads: CASCVSSVYGYTF. CDR3 nucleotide sequence: TGTGCCAGCTGCGTAAGTTCCGTCTATGGCTACACCTTC.

This clonotype has a count of ten or more. The V gene is TRBV25-1, the J gene TRBJ1-4, with D maybe TRBD1 (5 bases). The CDR3 runs to 12 residues. Between the trimmed V and J ends, which lost 3 bases and 16 bases, there was a span of 15 bases. Germline CDR1 is MGHDK and CDR2 is SYGVNS. CDR3 DNA: TGTGCCAGCAGTGATATTCAAGGACACCGGTTTTTT. This translates into CASSDIQGHRFF.

This clonotype was observed many times. The rearrangement links TRBV27 to TRBJ2-1; D is unclear. The CDR3 extends over 13 amino acids. Germline V gives CDR1 MNHEY, CDR2 SMNVEV (reference sequence). Trimming pared 4 bases from V and 4 bases from J, leaving 8 bases between. CDR3 coding DNA: TGTGCCAGCAGTTATACAGATTACAATGAGCAGTTCTTC. Translated: CASSYTDYNEQFF.

This clonotype was recorded many times. The chain has TRBV28 and TRBJ2-1, with 12 bases identical to TRBD2. V trimming: 2 bases; J trimming: 0 bases; junction bases outside the gene matches: 17. The CDR3 has 22 residues. Per the germline V gene, CDR1 is MDHEN and CDR2 is SYDVKM. This chain's CDR3 is CASSLMLFPGATSGSSYNEQFF. As DNA, the CDR3 is TGTGCCAGCAGTTTAATGTTATTCCCAGGGGCGACTAGCGGGAGCTCCTACAATGAGCAGTTCTTC.

There are many counts of this clonotype. The genes are TRBV9 and TRBJ1-6; the D gene is possibly TRBD1 (5 bases). The CDR3 has 16 amino acids. Trimming left V 0 bases short and J 3 bases short, with 10 bases between. Germline CDR1 SGDLS, CDR2 YYNGEE. The chain's CDR3 is CASSVGGADYNSPLHF. DNA of the CDR3: TGTGCCAGCAGCGTAGGTGGGGCGGACTATAATTCACCCCTCCACTTT.

This clonotype was seen only a few times. The rearrangement joins TRBV24-1 to TRBJ2-5; 7 nucleotides align to TRBD1. V was pared by 5 bases and J by 9 bases, with 11 bases of the junction left unmatched. Germline values: CDR1 KGHDR, CDR2 SFDVKD. The CDR3 covers 14 residues. The CDR3 loop reads CATSGQGVGEAQYF. The CDR3 DNA reads as TGTGCCACCAGTGGCCAGGGGGTAGGCGAGGCCCAGTACTTC.

This clonotype has ten or more counts. V usage is TRBV20-1 and J usage is TRBJ1-4; D is perhaps TRBD1 (5 bases). The V end lost 5 bases, the J end lost 6 bases, and 7 bases lay between the germline ends. The CDR3 is made up of 11 amino acids. From germline, CDR1 is DFQATT and CDR2 SNEGSKA (reference sequence). CDR3 in amino acids: CSAPGHEKLFF. The CDR3 DNA reads as TGCAGTGCTCCGGGACATGAAAAACTGTTTTTT.

This clonotype was seen at least ten times. This chain joins TRBV5-1 and TRBJ2-2; D might be TRBD2 (6 bases). CDR1 is SGHRS and CDR2 is YFSETQ in the germline V gene. The CDR3 is 14 residues long. Trimming removed 6 bases at V and 4 bases at J, with 13 bases between. In nucleotides, the CDR3 is TGCGCCAGCACCGGGACTGACGGCACCGGGGAGCTGTTTTTT. As protein: CASTGTDGTGELFF. The complete variable domain, with remaining parts taken from reference TRBV5-1 and TRBJ2-2, reads KAGVTQTPRYLIKTRGQQVTLSCSPISGHRSVSWYQQTPGQGLQFLFEYFSETQRNKGNFPGRFSGRQFSNSRSEMNVSTLELGDSALYLCASTGTDGTGELFFGEGSRLTVL.

This clonotype was seen repeatedly, ten times or more. The chain joins TRBV10-2 to TRBJ1-2; no definite D call. The germline CDR1 and CDR2 sequences are WSHSY and SAAADI. V was pared by 4 bases and J by 10 bases, with 10 bases between. This CDR3 region has 11 residues. CDR3 sequence: CASSGGGFYTF. DNA for the CDR3: TGCGCCAGCAGTGGGGGAGGTTTCTACACCTTC.

This clonotype showed up many times. The chain is built from TRBV4-2 and TRBJ2-7; TRBD1 aligns across 10 bases. Germline V lookup: CDR1 LGHNA, CDR2 YNFKEQ. The junction had 7 bases not matched to a gene; V was cut back by 3 bases and J by 2 bases. CDR3 length: 16 residues. CDR3 sequence (DNA): TGTGCCAGCAGCCACCCCCAGGGACAGGGGACCTACGAGCAGTACTTC. Encoded protein: CASSHPQGQGTYEQYF.

This clonotype was seen at least ten times. This chain joins TRBV2 and TRBJ2-2; the D call may be TRBD1 or TRBD2 (5 bases each). Germline assignment: CDR1 SNHLY and CDR2 FYNNEI. This CDR3 has 14 residues. Trimming shortened V by 4 bases and J by 5 bases, and 11 bases separated the two germline ends. CDR3 protein: CASSALAGTGELFF. The CDR3 DNA sequence: TGTGCCAGCAGTGCCCTAGCAGGGACCGGGGAGCTGTTTTTT.

This clonotype occurred many times. The chain is built from TRBV11-2 and TRBJ1-1; no clear D gene. Germline V gene lookup returns CDR1 SGHAT and CDR2 FQNNGV. Trimming took off 0 bases at V and 13 bases at J, with 15 bases between the two ends. There are 13 residues in the CDR3. CDR3 loop: CASSLDRDSKNFF. The DNA of the CDR3 is TGTGCCAGCAGCTTAGATCGGGATTCCAAGAATTTCTTT.